The 32 T cell receptor beta chains given below trace back to one sample, sequenced in a study of shared clonotypes between healthy human individuals. Profiling relied on immunoSEQ multiplex PCR, and the TCRdb table lists in-frame clones only, not all of them. This table holds around 690,000 clones, 90% found once. Sample: memory CD8+ T cells from PBMCs. Subset noted: CD45RO+ cells pooled with CCR7-negative TemRA cells. The receptor source for this set is a man aged 18 to 30 in good health. Some clones in this sample may be carry-over from other donors' samples.

V is TRBV9 and J is TRBJ2-1; D uncertain. V dropped 0 bases and J dropped 8 bases, with 12 bases sitting between them. There are 14 residues in the CDR3. Germline V gene lookup returns CDR1 SGDLS and CDR2 YYNGEE. In DNA, the CDR3 is TGTGCCAGCAGCGTAGGAGCAGTAGAGGATGAGCAGTTCTTC. Its protein is CASSVGAVEDEQFF.

In this sample, this clone turned up once. This clone may be a read error of a much larger clone one base away. The chain combines TRBV6-5 with TRBJ2-7; 12 bases line up with TRBD1. Per the germline V gene, CDR1 is MNHEY and CDR2 is SVGAGI. The CDR3 spans 15 residues. V lost 2 bases, J lost 2 bases, and 1 base stayed unmatched. The CDR3 loop reads CASSYGTGGPYEQYF. The CDR3 region has the DNA TGTGCCAGCAGTTACGGGACAGGGGGCCCCTACGAGCAGTACTTC.

The chain joins TRBV27 to TRBJ1-2; maybe TRBD1 (5 bases). The CDR3 is made up of 12 amino acids. V was pared by 5 bases and J by 3 bases, with 7 bases between. Germline lookup yields CDR1 MNHEY and CDR2 SMNVEV (reference sequence). In DNA form, the CDR3 reads TGTGCCAGCAGTCCGGGGGACTATGGCTACACCTTC. Protein sequence: CASSPGDYGYTF.

This chain links TRBV18 with TRBJ2-1, with 10 bases fitting TRBD1. This CDR3 contains 14 residues. Germline-derived CDR1 and CDR2 are KGHSH and LQKENI. The V and J ends lost 9 bases and 9 bases, in that order; junction bases with no gene match: 11. Here the CDR3 DNA reads TGTGCCAGTTCAAGACAGGGGGCGCCCGGTGAGCAGTTCTTC. Amino acids: CASSRQGAPGEQFF.

V gene TRBV19 combines with J gene TRBJ1-1; maybe TRBD1 (5 bases). The length of the CDR3 is 15 residues. Germline assignment: CDR1 LNHDA and CDR2 SQIVND (reference sequence). Trimming shortened V by 5 bases and J by 4 bases, and 17 bases separated the two germline ends. The CDR3, as DNA: TGTGCCAGTAGTCCAGTGGGGGTTTACGCCACTGAAGCTTTCTTT. It encodes CASSPVGVYATEAFF.

The chain has TRBV7-9 and TRBJ2-7, with D perhaps TRBD1 (5 bases). V was cut by 4 bases and J by 0 bases, with 13 bases left in between. Germline-derived CDR1 and CDR2 are SEHNR and FQNEAQ (reference sequence). The CDR3 length is 15 residues. The CDR3 DNA reads TGTGCCAGCAGCTCCAAGGGGCGGAGCTCCTACGAGCAGTACTTC. As protein: CASSSKGRSSYEQYF.

The chain is built from TRBV7-8 and TRBJ2-7; no definite D call. CDR3 size: 12 residues. Trimming left V 3 bases short and J 3 bases short, with 6 bases between. Germline CDR1 reads SGHVS; CDR2 reads FQNEAQ. The CDR3 DNA is TGTGCCAGCAGCTTGGACCACTACGAGCAGTACTTC. It specifies CASSLDHYEQYF.

The chain couples TRBV7-6 to TRBJ2-2, with 9 positions matching TRBD1. This CDR3 is built from 14 residues. V shed 4 bases, J shed 6 bases, and the junction held 3 bases outside the gene matches. Germline assignment: CDR1 SGHVS and CDR2 FNYEAQ. The CDR3 sequence is CASSSGTGPGELFF. The CDR3 DNA reads as TGTGCCAGCAGCTCCGGGACAGGGCCCGGGGAGCTGTTTTTT.

The rearrangement uses TRBV7-2 and TRBJ1-2; D perhaps matches TRBD1 (5 bases). The CDR3 runs 12 residues. From germline, CDR1 is SGHTA and CDR2 FQGNSA. V was cut by 4 bases and J by 7 bases, with 10 bases left in between. The CDR3 spells CASSYQGGGYTF. The CDR3 bases are TGTGCCAGCAGCTACCAGGGTGGTGGCTACACCTTC. The variable domain in full, completed from reference TRBV7-2 and TRBJ1-2, reads GAGVSQSPSNKVTEKGKDVELRCDPISGHTALYWYRQSLGQGLEFLIYFQGNSAPDKSGLPSDRFSAERTGGSVSTLTIQRTQQEDSAVYLCASSYQGGGYTFGSGTRLTVV.

The chain couples TRBV9 to TRBJ2-1; maybe TRBD2 (6 bases). CDR1 is SGDLS and CDR2 is YYNGEE in the germline V gene. Deletions cut 3 bases from V and 3 bases from J, with 16 bases between. The CDR3 is made up of 16 amino acids. CDR3 residues: CASSDEVVGGYNEQFF. Written as DNA, the CDR3 is TGTGCCAGCAGCGATGAGGTGGTCGGGGGCTACAATGAGCAGTTCTTC.

J is TRBJ2-5 and V is TRBV29-1; 11 nucleotides match TRBD2. This CDR3 has 12 amino acids. The germline V gene encodes CDR1 SQVTM and CDR2 ANQGSEA. The V segment lost 7 bases and the J segment 3 bases; nucleotides outside the gene matches: 1. CDR3 coding DNA: TGCAGCGAGGGACTAGCGGAAGAGACCCAGTACTTC. It codes for CSEGLAEETQYF.

This chain connects TRBV9 to TRBJ2-6; D ambiguous. V shed 5 bases and J shed 2 bases, with 14 bases lying between them. The germline V gene encodes CDR1 SGDLS and CDR2 YYNGEE. CDR3 length: 16 residues. CDR3 amino acids: CASSVVRAAGANVLTF. The CDR3 DNA reads as TGTGCCAGCAGTGTCGTTAGGGCGGCTGGGGCCAACGTCCTGACTTTC.

This clone was seen a single time. The J gene is TRBJ2-3, the V gene TRBV27; no reliable D call. CDR1 is MNHEY, CDR2 SMNVEV, per germline (reference sequence). With 3 bases removed from V and 3 bases from J, the gap between germline ends came to 7 bases. The CDR3 is made up of 13 amino acids. The CDR3 protein is CASSFWRTDTQYF. In nucleotides, the CDR3 is TGTGCCAGCAGTTTCTGGAGAACAGATACGCAGTATTTT.

The gene calls are TRBV5-1 and TRBJ1-4; the D is unclear. Germline V gene data show CDR1 as SGHRS and CDR2 as YFSETQ. V was trimmed by 1 base and J by 5 bases, leaving 12 bases between them. The CDR3 spans 15 residues. The CDR3 loop reads CASSLSSVLNEKLFF. The CDR3 DNA reads as TGCGCCAGCAGCTTGTCGTCAGTATTAAATGAAAAACTGTTTTTT.

This clone was recorded once. The V and J genes are TRBV4-1 and TRBJ2-3; D call uncertain. V lost 4 bases and J lost 5, with 7 bases in between. Germline CDR1 and CDR2: MGHRA and YSYEKL. CDR3 length: 12 residues. CDR3 DNA: TGCGCCAGCAGCCCGGACGGAGATACGCAGTATTTT. Translated: CASSPDGDTQYF.

The chain carries TRBV27 and TRBJ2-3, with TRBD2 matching 9 bases. Germline V gene data show CDR1 as MNHEY and CDR2 as SMNVEV (reference sequence). The CDR3 has 18 amino acids. Losses at the gene ends were 5 bases for V and 5 bases for J; bases not matched to a gene: 17. DNA for the CDR3: TGTGCCAGCAGTCTTGGCGCGGGAGGGTGGGGTCTCGGAGATACGCAGTATTTT. Amino acids: CASSLGAGGWGLGDTQYF.

The gene calls are TRBV19 and TRBJ1-1; D is possibly TRBD1 (5 bases). The germline V gene has CDR1 LNHDA and CDR2 SQIVND (reference sequence). The CDR3 spans 15 residues. The ends were cut back, 5 bases at V and 4 bases at J, with 17 bases in the middle. Written as DNA, the CDR3 is TGTGCCAGTAGTCAGAAGGCCCCGGGGGGCACTGAAGCTTTCTTT. Translating gives CASSQKAPGGTEAFF.

The rearrangement links TRBV7-9 to TRBJ2-2; 10 bases fit TRBD1. The V segment lost 5 bases and the J segment 6 bases; nucleotides outside the gene matches: 9. CDR3 length: 16 amino acids. Germline V gene data show CDR1 as SEHNR and CDR2 as FQNEAQ (reference sequence). The CDR3 here is CASSPRQGAFSGELFF. CDR3 nucleotides: TGTGCCAGCAGCCCGCGACAGGGGGCGTTTTCCGGGGAGCTGTTTTTT. The whole variable domain, filled in from reference TRBV7-9 and TRBJ2-2, reads DTGVSQNPRHKITKRGQNVTFRCDPISEHNRLYWYRQTLGQGPEFLTYFQNEAQLEKSRLLSDRFSAERPKGSFSTLEIQRTEQGDSAMYLCASSPRQGAFSGELFFGEGSRLTVL.

This clone was observed a few times. V gene TRBV7-9 combines with J gene TRBJ1-5, with D perhaps matching TRBD1 (5 bases). V was shortened by 8 bases and J by 2 bases, with 10 bases between the two germline ends. The CDR3 extends over 13 amino acids. Germline V gene sequence: CDR1 SEHNR, CDR2 FQNEAQ (reference sequence). CDR3 nucleotide sequence: TGTGCCAGCGGGGGTAGTCGCAATCAGCCCCAGCATTTT. It translates to CASGGSRNQPQHF.

The CDR3 DNA reads as TGTGCCAGCAGTTTTGGACCAGATACGCAGTATTTT. It encodes CASSFGPDTQYF. The chain recombines TRBV28 with TRBJ2-3; no clear D. V shed 3 bases and J shed 4 bases, with 5 bases lying between them. CDR1 is MDHEN and CDR2 is SYDVKM in the germline V gene. This CDR3 is 12 amino acids long.

The chain links TRBV15 to TRBJ2-4; D perhaps matches TRBD2 (5 bases). This CDR3 spans 17 amino acids. V was shortened by 2 bases and J by 3 bases, with 17 bases between the two germline ends. From germline, CDR1 is LNHNV and CDR2 YYDKDF (reference sequence). CDR3: CATSRRPTIHGKNIQYF. CDR3 DNA: TGTGCCACCAGCAGAAGACCGACTATTCACGGCAAAAACATTCAGTACTTC. Using reference TRBV15 and TRBJ2-4 for the parts outside the CDR3, the full variable domain is DAMVIQNPRYQVTQFGKPVTLSCSQTLNHNVMYWYQQKSSQAPKLLFHYYDKDFNNEADTPDNFQSRRPNTSFCFLDIRSPGLGDTAMYLCATSRRPTIHGKNIQYFGAGTRLSVL.

The V gene is TRBV7-9, the J gene TRBJ2-3, with D possibly being TRBD2 (6 bases). The CDR3 is 14 amino acids. Germline V gives CDR1 SEHNR, CDR2 FQNEAQ (reference sequence). Between the trimmed V and J ends, which lost 2 bases and 3 bases, there was a span of 9 bases. The CDR3 DNA reads TGTGCCAGCAGCTTAAAGACTAGTACAGATACGCAGTATTTT. As protein: CASSLKTSTDTQYF.

This sequence joins TRBV28 and TRBJ1-2, with TRBD1 identical over 8 bases. V gave up 5 bases and J gave up 8 bases; unmatched junction bases: 19. The CDR3 is 17 residues long. The germline V gene has CDR1 MDHEN and CDR2 SYDVKM. The CDR3 bases are TGTGCCAGCAGTCTACCGGGCGGACAGGGTTTGTACGAGGGCTACACCTTC. Translated: CASSLPGGQGLYEGYTF.

Worth noting for this clone: The sample carries other DNA sequences with the same CDR3. The V gene is TRBV27, the J gene TRBJ2-7, with D uncertain. The V end was cut by 3 bases, the J end by 2 bases, with 8 bases between. This CDR3 has 13 residues. Per the germline V gene, CDR1 is MNHEY and CDR2 is SMNVEV (reference sequence). Here the CDR3 DNA reads TGTGCCAGCAGTTTGAGACGGACCTACGAGCAGTACTTC. Its translation is CASSLRRTYEQYF.

The chain has TRBV7-7 and TRBJ2-7; D remains ambiguous. The V end lost 1 base, the J end lost 4 bases, and 11 bases lay between the germline ends. This CDR3 region has 14 residues. Germline CDR1 SSHAT, CDR2 FNYEAQ (reference sequence). The CDR3 DNA is TGTGCCAGCAGCTTAGGTCACGACGGATACGAGCAGTACTTC. Translating gives CASSLGHDGYEQYF.

The V gene is TRBV11-2, the J gene TRBJ2-3; 8 nucleotides match TRBD2. The CDR3 runs 16 residues. CDR1 and CDR2 (germline): SGHAT, FQNNGV. V shed 4 bases and J 6 bases; nucleotides not matched to a gene: 12. Here the CDR3 DNA reads TGTGCCAGCAGCTCTCGGGAGGGGGAGGGCCGGGATACGCAGTATTTT. Residues: CASSSREGEGRDTQYF.

The chain carries TRBV28 and TRBJ2-6, with D unclear. Germline V gene data show CDR1 as MDHEN and CDR2 as SYDVKM. Trimming took off 5 bases at V and 1 base at J, with 21 bases between the two ends. This CDR3 contains 19 residues. Here the CDR3 reads CASSTPRALGPSGANVLTF. The CDR3, as DNA: TGTGCCAGCAGTACCCCCCGGGCCCTAGGACCGTCTGGGGCCAACGTCCTGACTTTC.

The J gene is TRBJ2-5, the V gene TRBV6-6, with no clear D. Between the trimmed V and J ends, which lost 0 bases and 5 bases, there was a span of 10 bases. Germline V lookup: CDR1 MNHNY, CDR2 SVGAGI (reference sequence). The CDR3 runs to 14 residues. CDR3 DNA: TGTGCCAGCAGTTACTCCTACCTAGGGGAGACCCAGTACTTC. Residues: CASSYSYLGETQYF.

The V gene is TRBV4-1, the J gene TRBJ2-3, with D perhaps TRBD2 (5 bases). CDR1 is MGHRA and CDR2 is YSYEKL in the germline V gene. V lost 1 base, J lost 0 bases, and 17 bases lay in between. The CDR3 has 18 residues. This chain's CDR3 is CASSQVVSKRGSTDTQYF. As DNA, the CDR3 is TGCGCCAGCAGCCAAGTAGTCAGTAAGCGAGGGAGCACAGATACGCAGTATTTT.

This rearrangement joins TRBV6-6 to TRBJ2-3; 8 bases line up with TRBD2. Germline V lookup: CDR1 MNHNY, CDR2 SVGAGI (reference sequence). The J segment lost 2 bases and the V segment lost 2 bases, leaving 3 bases of the junction unmatched. The CDR3 has 15 amino acids. The CDR3 reads CASSYVAGLTDTQYF. In nucleotides, the CDR3 is TGTGCCAGCAGTTACGTAGCGGGGCTCACAGATACGCAGTATTTT.

CDR3 loop: CASSPRSNPDTQYF. CDR3 sequence (DNA): TGTGCCAGCAGCCCCCGCAGTAACCCAGATACGCAGTATTTT. The chain joins TRBV5-4 to TRBJ2-3; D uncertain. Deletions cut 4 bases from V and 4 bases from J, with 13 bases between. This CDR3 region has 14 residues. Germline V gene lookup returns CDR1 SGHNT and CDR2 YYREEE (reference sequence).

This clone was detected once. The genes are TRBV27 and TRBJ1-2; D perhaps matches TRBD1 (6 bases). CDR1 and CDR2 (germline): MNHEY, SMNVEV (reference sequence). The germline V and J ends were trimmed by 2 bases and 7 bases, with 14 bases remaining between them. The CDR3 has 14 residues. The CDR3 DNA reads as TGTGCCAGCAGTTTAGTGGGGGCGAATGCTGGCTACACCTTC. Amino acid sequence: CASSLVGANAGYTF.